The T cell receptor (beta chain) described here comes from a study of OX40 agonist ivuxolimab in advanced cancers. The CDR3 loop spans 17 amino acids. Looked up from germline, CDR1 is SGHRS and CDR2 is YFSETQ. V shed 0 bases and J shed 2 bases, with 14 bases lying between them. Study results and limitations: At 0.1 to 3.0 mg/kg and by week 6, clonal expansion occurred in CD4+ and CD8+ blood T cells.

The assay was immunoSEQ multiplex PCR, and TCRdb's table has in-frame clones only and misses some. The data contain around 68,000 clones, 91% of them seen just once; the ten biggest clones take up about 0.3%. Comments on this clone: Its antigen is unidentified.

This clonotype originated in an adult with an advanced solid tumor such as melanoma, head and neck, liver or kidney cancer. The material sequenced was CD4+ or CD8+ T cells sorted from blood, taken in a trial of the OX40 agonist ivuxolimab. The V call is TRBV5-1, the J call TRBJ2-2, with D uncertain. The CDR3, as DNA: TGCGCCAGCAGCTTGGACCTTGCGCGGAAAAACACCGGGGAGCTGTTTTTT. Its protein product is CASSLDLARKNTGELFF.